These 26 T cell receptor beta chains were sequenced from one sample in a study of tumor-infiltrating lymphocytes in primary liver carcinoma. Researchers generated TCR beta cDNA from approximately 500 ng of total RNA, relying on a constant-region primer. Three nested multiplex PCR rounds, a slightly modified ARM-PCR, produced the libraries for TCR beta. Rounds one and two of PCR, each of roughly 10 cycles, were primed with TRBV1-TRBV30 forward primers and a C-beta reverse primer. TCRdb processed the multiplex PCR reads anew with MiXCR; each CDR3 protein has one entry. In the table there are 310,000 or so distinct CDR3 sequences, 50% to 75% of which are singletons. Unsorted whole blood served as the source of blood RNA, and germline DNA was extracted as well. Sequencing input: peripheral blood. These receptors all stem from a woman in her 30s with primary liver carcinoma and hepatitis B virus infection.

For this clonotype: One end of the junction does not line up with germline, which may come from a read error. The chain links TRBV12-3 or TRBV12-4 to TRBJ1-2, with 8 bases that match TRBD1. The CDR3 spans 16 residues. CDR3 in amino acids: CVSSFRPGQVLYGYTF. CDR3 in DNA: TGTGTCAGCAGTTTTCGGCCGGGACAGGTCCTCTATGGCTACACCTTC.

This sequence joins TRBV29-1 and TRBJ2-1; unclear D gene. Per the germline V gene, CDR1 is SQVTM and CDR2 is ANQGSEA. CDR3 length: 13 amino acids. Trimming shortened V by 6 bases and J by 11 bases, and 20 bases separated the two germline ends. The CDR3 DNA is TGCAGCGTCCCGGCCCCGTTTTCCCCACAGCAGTTCTTC. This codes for CSVPAPFSPQQFF.

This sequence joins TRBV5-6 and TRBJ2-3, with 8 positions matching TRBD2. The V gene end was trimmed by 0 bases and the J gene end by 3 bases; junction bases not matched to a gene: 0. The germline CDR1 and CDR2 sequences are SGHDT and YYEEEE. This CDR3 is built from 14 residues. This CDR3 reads CASSLGGRTDTQYF. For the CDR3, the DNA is TGTGCCAGCAGCTTGGGCGGGAGGACAGATACGCAGTATTTT.

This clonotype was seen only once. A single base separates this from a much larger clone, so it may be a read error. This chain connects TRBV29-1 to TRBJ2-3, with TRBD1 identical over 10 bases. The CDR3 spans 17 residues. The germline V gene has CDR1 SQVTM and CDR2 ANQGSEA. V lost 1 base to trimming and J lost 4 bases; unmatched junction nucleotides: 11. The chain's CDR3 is CSVEGRDRGLNADTQYF. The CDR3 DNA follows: TGCAGCGTTGAAGGCCGGGACAGGGGTTTGAACGCAGATACGCAGTATTTT.

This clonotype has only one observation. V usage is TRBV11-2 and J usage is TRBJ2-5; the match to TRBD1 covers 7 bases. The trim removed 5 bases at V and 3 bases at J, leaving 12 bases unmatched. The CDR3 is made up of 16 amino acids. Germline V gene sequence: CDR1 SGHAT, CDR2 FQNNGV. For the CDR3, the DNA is TGTGCCAGCAGCCCACATACGGGGACAGCCAAAGAGACCCAGTACTTC. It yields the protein CASSPHTGTAKETQYF.

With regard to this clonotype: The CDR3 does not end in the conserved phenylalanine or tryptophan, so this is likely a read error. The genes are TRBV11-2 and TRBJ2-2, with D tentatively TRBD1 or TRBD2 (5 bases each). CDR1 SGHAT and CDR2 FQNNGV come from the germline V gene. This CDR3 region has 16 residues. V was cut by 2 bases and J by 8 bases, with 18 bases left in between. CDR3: CASSLHARGAPGELFI. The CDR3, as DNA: TGTGCCAGCAGCTTACATGCGAGAGGGGCACCGGGGGAGCTGTTTATT.

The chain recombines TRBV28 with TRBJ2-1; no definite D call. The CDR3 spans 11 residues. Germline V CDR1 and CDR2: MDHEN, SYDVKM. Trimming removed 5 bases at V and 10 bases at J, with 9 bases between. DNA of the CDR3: TGTGCCAGCAGTGCGAGTAAAGAGCAGTTCTTC. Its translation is CASSASKEQFF.

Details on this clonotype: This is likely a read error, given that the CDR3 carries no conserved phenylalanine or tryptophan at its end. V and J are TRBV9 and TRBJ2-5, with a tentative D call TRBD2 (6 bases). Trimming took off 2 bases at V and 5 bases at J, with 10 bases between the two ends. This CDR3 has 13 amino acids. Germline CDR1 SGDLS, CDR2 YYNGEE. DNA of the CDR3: TGTGCCAGCAGCGTCGATGGGAGGGAGACCCAGTACCTC. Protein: CASSVDGRETQYL.

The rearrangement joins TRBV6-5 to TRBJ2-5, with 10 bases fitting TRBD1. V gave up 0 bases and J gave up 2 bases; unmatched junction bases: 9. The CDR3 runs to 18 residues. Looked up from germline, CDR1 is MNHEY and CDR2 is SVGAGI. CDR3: CASSYSSPGTGAQETQYF. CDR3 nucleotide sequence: TGTGCCAGCAGTTACTCCTCGCCGGGGACAGGGGCACAAGAGACCCAGTACTTC.

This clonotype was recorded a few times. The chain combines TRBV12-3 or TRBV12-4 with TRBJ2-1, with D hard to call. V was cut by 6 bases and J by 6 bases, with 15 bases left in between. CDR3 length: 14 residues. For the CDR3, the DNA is TGTGCCAGCAGCCCGGCTCTAGTTAGCAATGAGCAGTTCTTC. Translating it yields CASSPALVSNEQFF.

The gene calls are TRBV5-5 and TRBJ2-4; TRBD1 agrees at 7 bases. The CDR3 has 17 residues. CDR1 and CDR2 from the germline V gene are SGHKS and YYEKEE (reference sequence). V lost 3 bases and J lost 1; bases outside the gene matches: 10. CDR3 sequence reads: CASSWVPGQAAKNIQYF. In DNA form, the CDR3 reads TGTGCCAGCAGCTGGGTTCCAGGACAGGCTGCCAAAAACATTCAGTACTTC.

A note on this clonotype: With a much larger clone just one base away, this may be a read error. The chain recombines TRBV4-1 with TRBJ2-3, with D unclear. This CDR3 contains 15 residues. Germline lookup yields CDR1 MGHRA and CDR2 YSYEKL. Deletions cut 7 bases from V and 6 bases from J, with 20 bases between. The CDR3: CASNPIGFTFDTQYF. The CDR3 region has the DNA TGCGCCAGCAACCCTATTGGATTTACGTTTGATACGCAGTATTTT.

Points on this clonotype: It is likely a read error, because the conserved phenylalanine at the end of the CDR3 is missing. CDR3 loop: CASSPGTGSYNEQFY. Here the CDR3 DNA reads TGTGCCAGCAGCCCGGGGACAGGGTCCTACAATGAGCAGTTCTAC. The V call is TRBV11-2, the J call TRBJ2-1, with 9 bases matching TRBD1. Germline assignment: CDR1 SGHAT and CDR2 FQNNGV. V gave up 5 bases and J gave up 1 base; unmatched junction bases: 3. The CDR3 is 15 residues long.

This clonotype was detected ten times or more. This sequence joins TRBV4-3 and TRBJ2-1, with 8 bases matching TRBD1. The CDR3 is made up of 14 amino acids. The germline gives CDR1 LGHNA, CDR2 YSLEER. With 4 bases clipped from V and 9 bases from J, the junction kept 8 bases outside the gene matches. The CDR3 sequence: CASSLDRGRGEQFF. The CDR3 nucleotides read TGCGCCAGCAGCCTTGACAGGGGTCGGGGTGAGCAGTTCTTC.

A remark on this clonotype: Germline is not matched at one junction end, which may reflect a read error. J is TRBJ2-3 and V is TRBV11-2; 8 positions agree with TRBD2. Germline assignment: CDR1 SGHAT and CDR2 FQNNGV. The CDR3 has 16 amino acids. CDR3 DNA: TGTGCCAGCAGCCTCCCCCTATGGACTAGCACGGATACGCAGTATTTT. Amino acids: CASSLPLWTSTDTQYF.

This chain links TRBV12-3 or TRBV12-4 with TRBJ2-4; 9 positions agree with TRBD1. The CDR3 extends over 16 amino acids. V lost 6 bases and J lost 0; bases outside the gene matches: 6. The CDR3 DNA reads TGTGCCAGCAGCCTAACAGGGGGCAGAGCCAAAAACATTCAGTACTTC. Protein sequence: CASSLTGGRAKNIQYF.

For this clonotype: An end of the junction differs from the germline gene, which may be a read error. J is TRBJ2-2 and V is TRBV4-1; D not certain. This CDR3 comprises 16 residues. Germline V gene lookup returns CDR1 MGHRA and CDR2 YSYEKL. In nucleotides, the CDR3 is TGCGGCAGCAGCCAGGCCCGACTGGAAAACACCGGGGAGCTGTTTTTT. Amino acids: CGSSQARLENTGELFF.

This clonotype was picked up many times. The CDR3 nucleotides are TGCGCCAGCAGCCCACCGACAGGGATGAACACTGAAGCTTTCTTT. This encodes CASSPPTGMNTEAFF. The genes are TRBV4-1 and TRBJ1-1; 7 bases line up with TRBD1. V shed 4 bases and J 0 bases; nucleotides not matched to a gene: 5. Germline V CDR1 and CDR2: MGHRA, YSYEKL. The CDR3 consists of 15 residues.

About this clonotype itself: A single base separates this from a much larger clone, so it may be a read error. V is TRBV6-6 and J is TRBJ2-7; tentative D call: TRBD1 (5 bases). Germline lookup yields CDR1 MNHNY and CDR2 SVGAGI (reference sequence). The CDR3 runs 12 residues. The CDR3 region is CASRQDSYKQYF. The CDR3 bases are TGTGCCAGCAGACAAGACAGCTACAAGCAGTACTTC.

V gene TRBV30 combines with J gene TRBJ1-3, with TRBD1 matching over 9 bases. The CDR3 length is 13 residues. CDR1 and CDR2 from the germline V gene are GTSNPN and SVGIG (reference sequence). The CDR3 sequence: CALDRGSGNTIYF. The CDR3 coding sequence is TGTGCTTTGGACAGGGGCTCTGGAAACACCATATATTTT.

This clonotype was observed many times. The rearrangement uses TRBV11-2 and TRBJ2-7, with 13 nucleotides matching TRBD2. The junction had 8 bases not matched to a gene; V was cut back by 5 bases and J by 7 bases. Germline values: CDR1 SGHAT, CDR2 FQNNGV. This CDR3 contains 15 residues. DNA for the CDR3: TGTGCCAGCAGCACCCCGGGACTAGCGGGGTGGGAGCAGTACTTC. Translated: CASSTPGLAGWEQYF.

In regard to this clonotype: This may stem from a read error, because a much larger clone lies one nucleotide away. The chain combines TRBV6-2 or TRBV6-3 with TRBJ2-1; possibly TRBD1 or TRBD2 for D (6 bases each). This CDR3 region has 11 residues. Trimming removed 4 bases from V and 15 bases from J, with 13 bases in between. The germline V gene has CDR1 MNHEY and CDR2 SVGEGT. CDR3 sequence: CASSSRGGPFF. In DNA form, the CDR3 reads TGTGCCAGCAGTTCGAGAGGGGGGCCGTTCTTC.

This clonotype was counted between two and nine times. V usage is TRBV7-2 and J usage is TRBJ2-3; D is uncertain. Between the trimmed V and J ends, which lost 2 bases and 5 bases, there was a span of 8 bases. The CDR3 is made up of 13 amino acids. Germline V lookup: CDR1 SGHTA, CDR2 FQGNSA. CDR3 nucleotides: TGTGCCAGCAGCTTATCGGTCCTAGATACGCAGTATTTT. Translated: CASSLSVLDTQYF.

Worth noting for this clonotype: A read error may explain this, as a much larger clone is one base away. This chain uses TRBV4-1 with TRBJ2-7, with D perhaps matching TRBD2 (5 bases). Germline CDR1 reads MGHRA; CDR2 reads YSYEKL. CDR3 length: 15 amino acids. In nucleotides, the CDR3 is TGCGCCAGCAACCAAGATCCCGGGGTTCTCTACGAGCAGTACTTC. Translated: CASNQDPGVLYEQYF.

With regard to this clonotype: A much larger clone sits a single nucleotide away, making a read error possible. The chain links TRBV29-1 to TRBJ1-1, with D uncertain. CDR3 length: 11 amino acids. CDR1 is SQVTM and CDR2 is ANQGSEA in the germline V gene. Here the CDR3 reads CSVDLNSEAFF. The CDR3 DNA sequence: TGCAGCGTTGACTTGAACAGTGAAGCTTTCTTT.

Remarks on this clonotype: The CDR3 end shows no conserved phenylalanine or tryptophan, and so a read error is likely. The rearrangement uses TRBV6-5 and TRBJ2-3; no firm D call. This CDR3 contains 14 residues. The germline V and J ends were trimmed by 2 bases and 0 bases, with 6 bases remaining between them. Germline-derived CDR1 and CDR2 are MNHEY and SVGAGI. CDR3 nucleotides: TGTGCCAGCAGTTACCCCGGAAGCACAGATACGCAGTATTGT. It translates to CASSYPGSTDTQYC.